Presented here are 12 T cell receptor beta chains from one specimen sequenced in a study of T cell responses to AZD1222 COVID-19 vaccine. Sequenced by immunoSEQ multiplex PCR; TCRdb stores in-frame clones only, minus some. Among around 150,000 clones, 75% to 90% were seen once, and the ten largest hold 4.1%. The sequencing used peripheral blood, collected on day 0 of AZD1222 vaccination. These TCRs come from an adult in good health.

The J gene is TRBJ1-3, the V gene TRBV28; perhaps TRBD1 as D (5 bases). The germline CDR1 and CDR2 sequences are MDHEN and SYDVKM. V lost 3 bases, J lost 2 bases, and 8 bases lay in between. The CDR3 runs to 14 residues. Here the CDR3 DNA reads TGTGCCAGCAGTTTTACGGGGGCTGGAAACACCATATATTTT. Its protein product is CASSFTGAGNTIYF.

This chain joins TRBV9 and TRBJ2-3; D could derive from TRBD1 or TRBD2 (6 bases each). Germline V lookup: CDR1 SGDLS, CDR2 YYNGEE. The V end lost 0 bases, the J end lost 6 bases, and 14 bases lay between the germline ends. The CDR3 consists of 15 residues. CDR3 in amino acids: CASSVGRGARDTQYF. CDR3 in DNA: TGTGCCAGCAGCGTAGGAAGGGGGGCTCGGGATACGCAGTATTTT.

The chain carries TRBV5-1 and TRBJ1-2; possible D gene TRBD1, 5 bases. The CDR3 sequence is 14 residues long. Trimming pared 2 bases from V and 2 bases from J, leaving 10 bases between. Per the germline V gene, CDR1 is SGHRS and CDR2 is YFSETQ. CDR3 DNA sequence: TGCGCCAGCAGCTTAACCCGGGACAACTATGGCTACACCTTC. It translates to CASSLTRDNYGYTF.

The CDR3: CASSQDPRQTAEAFF. Here the CDR3 DNA reads TGTGCCAGCAGCCAAGATCCCCGACAGACTGCTGAAGCTTTCTTT. The gene calls are TRBV3-1 (or the pseudogene TRBV3-2) and TRBJ1-1; perhaps TRBD1 as D (5 bases). The CDR3 consists of 15 residues. Germline CDR1 is LGHDT and CDR2 is YNNKEL (reference sequence). Between the trimmed V and J ends, which lost 0 bases and 6 bases, there was a span of 14 bases.

This chain joins TRBV18 and TRBJ2-1; 7 positions match TRBD1. The CDR3 consists of 13 residues. Trimming removed 4 bases from V and 9 bases from J; junction bases left unmatched: 6. Germline CDR1 reads KGHSH; CDR2 reads LQKENI. The CDR3 sequence is CASSLGTASEQFF. Written as DNA, the CDR3 is TGTGCCAGCTCACTCGGGACAGCTAGTGAGCAGTTCTTC.

In its sample, this clone was seen once. Other DNA sequences within the sample encode an identical CDR3. CDR3 nucleotides: TGTGCCAGCAGCTGGGACAGGGTTGGCTACACCTTC. Translation: CASSWDRVGYTF. The chain is built from TRBV12-3 or TRBV12-4 and TRBJ1-2, with 9 bases fitting TRBD1. V was pared by 6 bases and J by 7 bases, with 3 bases of the junction left unmatched. This CDR3 spans 12 amino acids.

This clone was seen a few times. V usage is TRBV5-1 and J usage is TRBJ2-3; D assignment may be TRBD1 or TRBD2 (5 bases each). CDR3 length: 15 amino acids. V was trimmed by 5 bases and J by 0 bases, leaving 13 bases between them. Germline V CDR1 and CDR2: SGHRS, YFSETQ. CDR3 bases: TGCGCCAGCAGGGGACCTCCCGACAGCACAGATACGCAGTATTTT. Translation: CASRGPPDSTDTQYF.

V is TRBV27 and J is TRBJ2-2; D might be TRBD1 or TRBD2, each matching 5 bases. CDR1 is MNHEY and CDR2 is SMNVEV in the germline V gene (reference sequence). The CDR3 loop spans 16 amino acids. V lost 3 bases and J lost 2, with 13 bases in between. This CDR3 reads CASSLTGRLNTGELFF. In DNA, the CDR3 is TGTGCCAGCAGTTTGACGGGACGGCTTAACACCGGGGAGCTGTTTTTT.

The chain recombines TRBV6-1 with TRBJ1-2; D gene unclear. CDR3 size: 14 residues. The germline gives CDR1 MNHNS, CDR2 SASEGT. V was clipped by 1 base and J by 6 bases, with 12 bases between them. The CDR3 region has the DNA TGTGCCAGCAGTGAAGAAGCGACCACAAATGGCTACACCTTC. It translates to CASSEEATTNGYTF.

The V gene is TRBV28, the J gene TRBJ1-5, with TRBD1 matching 8 bases. Germline V gene sequence: CDR1 MDHEN, CDR2 SYDVKM. The CDR3 runs 15 residues. V shed 2 bases and J 6 bases; nucleotides not matched to a gene: 6. CDR3 residues: CASSLARGQRQPQHF. The CDR3 DNA sequence: TGTGCCAGCAGTTTAGCCAGGGGGCAACGTCAGCCCCAGCATTTT.

The genes are TRBV6-1 and TRBJ1-2; no clear D. Per germline, CDR1 MNHNS and CDR2 SASEGT. The V and J ends lost 2 bases and 2 bases respectively, with 9 bases between them. The CDR3 contains 14 residues. Written as DNA, the CDR3 is TGTGCCAGCAGTGAAATGACCAGAAACTATGGCTACACCTTC. It encodes CASSEMTRNYGYTF.

V is TRBV5-1 and J is TRBJ1-2; 10 bases are a match to TRBD1. Germline lookup yields CDR1 SGHRS and CDR2 YFSETQ. The CDR3 loop spans 15 amino acids. V lost 4 bases to trimming and J lost 5 bases; unmatched junction nucleotides: 8. The DNA of the CDR3 is TGCGCCAGCAGCCAATCGACAGGGGGCGGATATGGCTACACCTTC. The encoded protein is CASSQSTGGGYGYTF.